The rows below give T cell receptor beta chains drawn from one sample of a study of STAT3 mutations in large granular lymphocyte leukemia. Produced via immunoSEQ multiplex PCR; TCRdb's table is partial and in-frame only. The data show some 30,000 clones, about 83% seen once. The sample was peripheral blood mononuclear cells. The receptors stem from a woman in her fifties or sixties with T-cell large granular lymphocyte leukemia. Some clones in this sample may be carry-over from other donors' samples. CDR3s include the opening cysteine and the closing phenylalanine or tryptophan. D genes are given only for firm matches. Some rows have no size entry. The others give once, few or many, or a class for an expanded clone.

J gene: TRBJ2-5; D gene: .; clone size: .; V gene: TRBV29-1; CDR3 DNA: TGCAGCGTTGATAAGGGCTCCGACGAGACCCAGTACTTC; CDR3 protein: CSVDKGSDETQYF
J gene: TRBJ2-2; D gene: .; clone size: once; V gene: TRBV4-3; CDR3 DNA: TGCGCCAGCAGCCAAGAAGGGTTTGGGGAGCTGTTTTTT; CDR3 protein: CASSQEGFGELFF
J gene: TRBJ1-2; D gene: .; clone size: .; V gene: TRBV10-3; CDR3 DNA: TGTGCCATCAGTGAGCGGGGGCACTATGGCTACACCTTC; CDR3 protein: CAISERGHYGYTF
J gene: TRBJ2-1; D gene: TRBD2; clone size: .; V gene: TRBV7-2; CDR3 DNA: TGTGCCAGCAGCTTAGGTAGCGGGAGCAATGAGCAGTTCTTC; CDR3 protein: CASSLGSGSNEQFF
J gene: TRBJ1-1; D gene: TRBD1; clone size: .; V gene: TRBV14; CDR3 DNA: TGTGCCAGCAGCCGCTACAGGGGGCCACGGAACACTGAAGCTTTCTTT; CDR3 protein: CASSRYRGPRNTEAFF
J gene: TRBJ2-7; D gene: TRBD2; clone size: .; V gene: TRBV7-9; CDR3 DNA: TGTGCCAGCAGCTTATCTGGTAGCGGGAGCTCCTACGAGCAGTACTTC; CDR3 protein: CASSLSGSGSSYEQYF
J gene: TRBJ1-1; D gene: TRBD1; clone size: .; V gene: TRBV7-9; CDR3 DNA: TGTGCCAGCAGCTTAGGTCCAGGGGGAAACACTGAAGCTTTCTTT; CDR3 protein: CASSLGPGGNTEAFF
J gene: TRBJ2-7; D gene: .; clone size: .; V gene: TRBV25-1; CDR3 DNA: TGTGCCAGCAGTGAATCTTACAGGACCTACGAGCAGTACTTC; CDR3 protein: CASSESYRTYEQYF
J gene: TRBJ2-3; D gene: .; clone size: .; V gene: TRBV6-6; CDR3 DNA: TGTGCCAGCAGTTACTCGTTCAGGGGTACTATAGATACGCAGTATTTT; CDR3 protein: CASSYSFRGTIDTQYF
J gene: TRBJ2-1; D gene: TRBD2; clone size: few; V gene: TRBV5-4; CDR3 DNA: TGTGCCAGCAGCCTCCCAGGACTAGCGGGAGGGCCCGGTGAGCAGTTCTTC; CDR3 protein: CASSLPGLAGGPGEQFF
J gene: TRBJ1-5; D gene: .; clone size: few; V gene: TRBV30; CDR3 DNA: TGTGCCTGGAGTTCTGCCGGGGGCAATCAGCCCCAGCATTTT; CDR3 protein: CAWSSAGGNQPQHF
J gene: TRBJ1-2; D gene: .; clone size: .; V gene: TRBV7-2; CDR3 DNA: TGTGCCAGCAGCTTCAGCCCCTCGGGAGTAGGGTATGGCTACACCTTC; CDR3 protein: CASSFSPSGVGYGYTF
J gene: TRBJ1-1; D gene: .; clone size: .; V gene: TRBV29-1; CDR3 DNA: TGCAGCGTTGAAGGGGGGAACACTGAAGCTTTCTTT; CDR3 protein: CSVEGGNTEAFF
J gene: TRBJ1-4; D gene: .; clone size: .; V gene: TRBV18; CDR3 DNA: TGTGCCAGCTCACCCGGGACGGCCGCAACTAATGAAAAACTGTTTTTT; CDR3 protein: CASSPGTAATNEKLFF
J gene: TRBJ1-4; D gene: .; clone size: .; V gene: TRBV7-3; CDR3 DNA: TGTGCCAGCATCAGGCCAAAAGACAATGAAAAACTGTTTTTT; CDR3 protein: CASIRPKDNEKLFF
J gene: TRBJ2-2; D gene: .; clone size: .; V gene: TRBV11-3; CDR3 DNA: TGTGCCAGCAGCTACAGGAACACCGGGGAGCTGTTTTTT; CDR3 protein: CASSYRNTGELFF
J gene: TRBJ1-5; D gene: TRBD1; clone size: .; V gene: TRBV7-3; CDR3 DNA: TGTGCCAGCAGCTTAGACAGGGGGAGAGCCCAGCATTTT; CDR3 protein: CASSLDRGRAQHF
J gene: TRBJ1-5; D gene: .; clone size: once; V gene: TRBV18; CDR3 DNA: TGTGCCAGCTCACCGAGCCTAGGGGCTCAGCCCCAGCATTTT; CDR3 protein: CASSPSLGAQPQHF
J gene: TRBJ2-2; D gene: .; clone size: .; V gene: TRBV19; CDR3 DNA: TGTGCCAGTAGTCCTGGGGCGGGTGCGAACACCGGGGAGCTGTTTTTT; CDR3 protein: CASSPGAGANTGELFF
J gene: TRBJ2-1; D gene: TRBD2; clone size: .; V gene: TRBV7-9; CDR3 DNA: TGTGCCAGCAGTTACTCAGCGGGAGTTCACAATGAGCAGTTCTTC; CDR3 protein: CASSYSAGVHNEQFF
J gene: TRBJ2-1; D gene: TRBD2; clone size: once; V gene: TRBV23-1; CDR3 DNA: TGCGCCAGCATCAAGGGGCTAGCGGACCTCAATGAGCAGTTCTTC; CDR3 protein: CASIKGLADLNEQFF
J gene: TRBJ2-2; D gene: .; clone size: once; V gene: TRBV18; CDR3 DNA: TGTGCCAGCTCGGGCCAGGGGATCACCGGGGAGCTGTTTTTT; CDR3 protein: CASSGQGITGELFF
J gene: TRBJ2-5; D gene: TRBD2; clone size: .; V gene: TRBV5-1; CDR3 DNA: TGCGCCAGCAGCTGGGGACTAGCGGGGGGAGAGACCCAGTACTTC; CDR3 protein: CASSWGLAGGETQYF
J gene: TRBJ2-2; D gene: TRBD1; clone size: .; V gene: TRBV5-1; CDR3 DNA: TGCGCCAGCAGCCGAAAACAGACAGGGGTAAACACCGGGGAGCTGTTTTTT; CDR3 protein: CASSRKQTGVNTGELFF
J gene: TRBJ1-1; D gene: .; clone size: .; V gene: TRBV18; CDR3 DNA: TGTGCCAGCTCACCAACGAGTCAGTTAGCCAACACTGAAGCTTTCTTT; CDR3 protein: CASSPTSQLANTEAFF
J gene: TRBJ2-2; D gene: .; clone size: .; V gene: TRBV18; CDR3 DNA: TGTGCCAGCTCACCGAGGCAGACCGCCGGGGAGCTGTTTTTT; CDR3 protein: CASSPRQTAGELFF
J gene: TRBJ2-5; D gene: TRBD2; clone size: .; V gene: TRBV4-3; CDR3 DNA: TGCGCCAGCAGCCTTAGCGGGAGAGGGGGTGGAGAGACCCAGTACTTC; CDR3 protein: CASSLSGRGGGETQYF
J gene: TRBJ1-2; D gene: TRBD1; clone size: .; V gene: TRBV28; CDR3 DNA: TGTGCCAGCAGTTTAGCCGGACAGGGAGAAGGCTATGGCTACACCTTC; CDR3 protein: CASSLAGQGEGYGYTF
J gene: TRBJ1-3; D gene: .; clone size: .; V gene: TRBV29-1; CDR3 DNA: TGCAGCGCTGGTCGGGCATCTGGAAACACCATATATTTT; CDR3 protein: CSAGRASGNTIYF
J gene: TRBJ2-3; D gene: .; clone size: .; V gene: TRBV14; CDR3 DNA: TGTGCCAGCAGCCAAGAGTTAGACACAGATACGCAGTATTTT; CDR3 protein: CASSQELDTDTQYF
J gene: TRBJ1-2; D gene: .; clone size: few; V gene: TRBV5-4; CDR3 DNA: TGTGCCAGCAGCTTGGCCCCGGGGCCTAACTATGGCTACACCTTC; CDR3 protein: CASSLAPGPNYGYTF
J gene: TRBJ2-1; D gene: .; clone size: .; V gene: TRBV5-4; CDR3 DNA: TGTGCCAGCAGCCCAAAGCTCGATCGGACCGCCTACAATGAGCAGTTCTTC; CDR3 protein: CASSPKLDRTAYNEQFF
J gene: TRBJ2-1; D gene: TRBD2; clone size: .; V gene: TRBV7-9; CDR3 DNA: TGTGCCAGCAGCTTCGGACAGGGACTAGCGGGAGGTGAGCAGTTCTTC; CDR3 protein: CASSFGQGLAGGEQFF
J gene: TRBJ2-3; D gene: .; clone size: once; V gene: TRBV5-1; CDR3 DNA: TGCGCCAGCAGCTTGCCGGAAGCAGATACGCAGTATTTT; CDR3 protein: CASSLPEADTQYF
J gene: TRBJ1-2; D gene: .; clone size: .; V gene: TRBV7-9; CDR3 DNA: TGTGCCAGCAGCTTAGCAAATGGCGGCTACACCTTC; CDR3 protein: CASSLANGGYTF
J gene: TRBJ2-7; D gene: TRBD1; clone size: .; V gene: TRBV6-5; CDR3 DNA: TGTGCCAGCAGTTACAGGGACAGGTCCTACGAGCAGTACTTC; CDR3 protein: CASSYRDRSYEQYF
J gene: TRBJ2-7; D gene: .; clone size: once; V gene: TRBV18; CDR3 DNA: TGTGCCAGCTCCGAACAAGGGGGAATATCCGAGCAGTACTTC; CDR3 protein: CASSEQGGISEQYF
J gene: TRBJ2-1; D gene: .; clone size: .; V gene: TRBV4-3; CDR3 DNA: TGCGCCAGCAGCCAATCTCCCGAGACTAGACCATACAATGAGCAGTTCTTC; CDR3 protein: CASSQSPETRPYNEQFF
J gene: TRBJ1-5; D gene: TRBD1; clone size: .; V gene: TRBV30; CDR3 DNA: TGTGCCTGGAGTGTACAGGCGACAGGGCCTAATCAGCCCCAGCATTTT; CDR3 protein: CAWSVQATGPNQPQHF
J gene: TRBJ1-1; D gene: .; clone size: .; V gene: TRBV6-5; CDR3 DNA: TGTGCCAGCAGTTACAGGCAGGAAGCTTTCTTT; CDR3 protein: CASSYRQEAFF
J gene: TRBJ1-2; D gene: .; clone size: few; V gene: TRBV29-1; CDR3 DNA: TGCAGCGTTGAGGTCCCCTCTGGCTACACCTTC; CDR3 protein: CSVEVPSGYTF
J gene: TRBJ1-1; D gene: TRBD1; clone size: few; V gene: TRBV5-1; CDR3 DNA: TGCGCCAGCAGCCCCACAGGGGACACTGAAGCTTTCTTT; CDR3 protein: CASSPTGDTEAFF
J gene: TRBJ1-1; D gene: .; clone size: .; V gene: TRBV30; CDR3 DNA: TGTGCCTGGAGTGCACCTCGGAGAAACACTGAAGCTTTCTTT; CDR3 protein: CAWSAPRRNTEAFF
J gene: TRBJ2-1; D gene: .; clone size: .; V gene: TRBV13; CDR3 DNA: TGTGCCAGCAGCTCCCGTTCCTCACGGGGCAATGAGCAGTTCTTC; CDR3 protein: CASSSRSSRGNEQFF
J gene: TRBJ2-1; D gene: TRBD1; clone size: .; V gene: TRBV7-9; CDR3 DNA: TGTGCCAGCAGCGCGGGACAGGGAAATGAGCAGTTCTTC; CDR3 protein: CASSAGQGNEQFF
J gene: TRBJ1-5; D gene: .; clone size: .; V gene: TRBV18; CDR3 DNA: TGTGCCAGCTCACCCTCCAAGTCGGGGGTAGGTCAGCCCCAGCATTTT; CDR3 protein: CASSPSKSGVGQPQHF